This TCR beta chain originates from a study of T cell repertoires in ileal Crohn's disease. Noted time point: inflamed ileum from the surgical specimen. The CDR3 totals 15 residues. Trimming took 0 bases from V and 7 from J, leaving 16 bases between them. Germline V gene sequence: CDR1 SGHKS, CDR2 YYEKEE (reference sequence). Measured with immunoSEQ multiplex PCR; TCRdb has only the in-frame clones, and not every one. The table records 5,500 to 7,500 clones, approximately 80% of them present only once. The V call is TRBV5-5, the J call TRBJ1-2; D is ambiguous. This clonotype was obtained from an adult with Crohn's disease. The sequenced sample was ileal tissue. CDR3 amino acids: CASSLGVGWSGGYTF. CDR3 coding DNA: TGTGCCAGCAGCTTGGGTGTGGGGTGGTCTGGTGGCTACACCTTC.